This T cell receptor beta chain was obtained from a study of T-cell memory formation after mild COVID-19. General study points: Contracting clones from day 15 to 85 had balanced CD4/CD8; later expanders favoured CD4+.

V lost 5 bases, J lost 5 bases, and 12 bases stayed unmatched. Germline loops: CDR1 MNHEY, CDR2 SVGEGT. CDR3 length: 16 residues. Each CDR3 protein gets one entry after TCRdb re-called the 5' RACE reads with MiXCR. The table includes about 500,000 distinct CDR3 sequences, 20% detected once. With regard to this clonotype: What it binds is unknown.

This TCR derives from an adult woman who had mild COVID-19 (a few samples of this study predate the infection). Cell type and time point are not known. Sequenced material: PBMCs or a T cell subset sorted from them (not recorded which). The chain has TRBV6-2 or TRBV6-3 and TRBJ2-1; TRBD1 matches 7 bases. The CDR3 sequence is CASSRDSLYLNNEQFF. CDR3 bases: TGTGCCAGCAGTCGGGACAGCCTGTATCTTAACAATGAGCAGTTCTTC.